The sequence of this T cell receptor beta chain was determined in a study of technical replicates of blood from a handful of donors. This CDR3 comprises 13 residues. Trimming took off 0 bases at V and 5 bases at J, with 7 bases between the two ends. The germline gives CDR1 SGHTA, CDR2 FQGTGA. TCRdb's copy holds only in-frame clones and misses some; the assay was immunoSEQ multiplex PCR. The sample holds 100,000 or so clones, 96% seen once. This receptor was obtained from a human donor in good health. V usage is TRBV7-3 and J usage is TRBJ1-1; TRBD1 might be the D (5 bases). The sample comprised T cells isolated from PBMCs. Here the CDR3 reads CASSLTRVTEAFF. CDR3 coding DNA: TGTGCCAGCAGCTTAACCAGGGTTACTGAAGCTTTCTTT.